This entry features one T cell receptor (beta chain) sequence. Its target is unknown. Trimming pared 7 bases from V and 6 bases from J, leaving 18 bases between. This CDR3 contains 14 residues. Germline-derived CDR1 and CDR2 are SQVTM and ANQGSEA. The data were taken from a study of response to subunit inactivated influenza vaccine. General observations from the study: A suggestion made by the authors is that each seasonal influenza vaccination recruits few new T cells.

TCRdb reanalysed the RT-PCR reads using MiXCR and keeps one entry per CDR3 protein. Of hundreds of thousands of distinct CDR3 sequences in the sample, 11% to 15% are singletons; the top ten hold 7.5% to 8%. The chain carries TRBV29-1 and TRBJ1-4, with a possible D match to TRBD1 (6 bases). Sequencing was performed on PBMCs from blood, taken 14 days before vaccination. This sequence originates from a man between 45 and 60 years old who received an inactivated influenza vaccine. The CDR3 loop reads CSASIWGRDEKLFF. CDR3 bases: TGCAGCGCCTCGATTTGGGGGCGGGATGAAAAACTGTTTTTT.